Here is one T cell receptor (beta chain) with its context. Germline trimming cut 1 base from V and 2 bases from J; bases unmatched to any gene: 3. The CDR3 is 15 residues long. Germline loops: CDR1 GTSNPN, CDR2 SVGIG (reference sequence). The sample originates from a study of blood T cell repertoires in COVID-19. The overall study: Sites across the United States, Italy and Spain contributed samples from acute and convalescent COVID-19.

In the original processing: Reference gene primer amplification gave estimated nucleated cell counts. Data came from immunoSEQ multiplex PCR; TCRdb stores just in-frame clones and leaves some out. V, J and clone size derive from that table, while D and trimming were established from the DNA sequence. The sample consists of under 300,000 clones, around nine tenths of them appearing once. The chain couples TRBV30 to TRBJ1-3; 9 bases match TRBD1. The clonotype originates from a man aged 50-59 years with acute or convalescent COVID-19. The sample taken for sequencing was peripheral blood. The CDR3 sequence is CAWSGNRGPGNTIYF. CDR3 nucleotide sequence: TGTGCCTGGAGTGGAAACAGGGGGCCTGGAAACACCATATATTTT.